The 5 T cell receptor beta chains reported below all come from one sample, sequenced in a study of blood T cell repertoires in COVID-19. Using immunoSEQ multiplex PCR, the repertoire was profiled, and TCRdb retains in-frame clones only, with some absent. There are some 400,000 clones in the sample; about 90% occur only once, and approximately 2.4% lies in the top ten. Input material: peripheral blood. All receptors derive from a woman between 55 and 75 years old with COVID-19, enrolled during active disease.

In DNA form, the CDR3 reads TGTGCCAGCAAGAGGAGAACAATGAACACTGAAGCTTTCTTT. It is translated as CASKRRTMNTEAFF. The V and J genes are TRBV2 and TRBJ1-1; D not resolved. The V end lost 7 bases, the J end lost 0 bases, and 12 bases lay between the germline ends. CDR1 and CDR2 (germline): SNHLY, FYNNEI. The length of the CDR3 is 14 residues.

The chain recombines TRBV4-1 with TRBJ1-1, with TRBD1 identical over 8 bases. The CDR3 loop spans 17 amino acids. Germline V gene lookup returns CDR1 MGHRA and CDR2 YSYEKL. V was clipped by 4 bases and J by 3 bases; unmatched bases: 13. The CDR3 bases are TGCGCCAGCAGCCCCGGACAGGGAAGTTGGGTGGACACTGAAGCTTTCTTT. As protein: CASSPGQGSWVDTEAFF.

This clone turned up a few times. This rearrangement joins TRBV7-3 to TRBJ1-1, with D perhaps TRBD1 (5 bases). The V gene's germline CDR1 is SGHTA and CDR2 FQGTGA. The CDR3 runs to 15 residues. V was pared by 0 bases and J by 5 bases, with 13 bases between. The CDR3: CASSLTGDGRTEAFF. Here the CDR3 DNA reads TGTGCCAGCAGCTTAACAGGGGATGGTAGGACTGAAGCTTTCTTT.

The rearrangement joins TRBV19 to TRBJ1-4; D is ambiguous. The CDR3 is 15 residues long. V gave up 3 bases and J gave up 2 bases, with 10 bases separating them. Germline CDR1 and CDR2: LNHDA and SQIVND (reference sequence). The CDR3 protein is CASSIPGGTNEKLFF. Here the CDR3 DNA reads TGTGCCAGTAGTATCCCGGGTGGCACTAATGAAAAACTGTTTTTT.

The CDR3 bases are TGTGCCAGCAGCTTGGCAGTTGGCGGAAACACCGGGGAGCTGTTTTTT. Its protein is CASSLAVGGNTGELFF. The chain is built from TRBV5-4 and TRBJ2-2; unclear D gene. This CDR3 contains 16 residues. V lost 0 bases and J 2 bases, leaving 11 bases between the germline ends. CDR1 and CDR2 from the germline V gene are SGHNT and YYREEE (reference sequence).